Each of the 25 T cell receptor beta chains below was sequenced from the same sample in a study of cytomegalovirus exposure and HLA in healthy donors. The PCR had 60 Vbeta and 13 Jbeta primers. Clones were read by immunoSEQ multiplex PCR, and TCRdb kept only the in-frame ones, dropping some. The sample has 150,000 to 200,000 clones; approximately 83% are singletons. Material for sequencing was PBMCs. Every receptor here comes from a male donor in good health and CMV-seronegative.

As to this clone: Other DNA sequences in this specimen translate into the identical CDR3. The chain joins TRBV2 to TRBJ2-7, with 9 bases matching TRBD1. In germline, CDR1 is SNHLY, CDR2 FYNNEI. This CDR3 contains 14 residues. V was pared by 5 bases and J by 3 bases, with 5 bases of the junction left unmatched. The CDR3 DNA sequence: TGTGCCAGCAGTCCGGGACAGGGACTCTACGAGCAGTACTTC. Its translation: CASSPGQGLYEQYF.

The table lists this clone with a few counts. V is TRBV5-8 and J is TRBJ1-1; no definite D call. With 7 bases removed from V and 5 bases from J, the gap between germline ends came to 12 bases. This CDR3 region has 12 residues. The germline gives CDR1 SGHTS, CDR2 YDEGEE. The CDR3 loop reads CASSDKKTEAFF. The CDR3 region has the DNA TGTGCCAGCTCTGACAAGAAGACTGAAGCTTTCTTT.

The chain links TRBV30 to TRBJ2-6, with 7 bases matching TRBD2. This CDR3 spans 14 amino acids. Germline loops: CDR1 GTSNPN, CDR2 SVGIG (reference sequence). The ends lost 8 bases at V and 1 base at J; junction bases unmatched: 5. The CDR3 is CAHTRGSGANVLTF. The CDR3 DNA follows: TGTGCCCACACGCGGGGGTCTGGGGCCAACGTCCTGACTTTC.

This clone occurred once. V and J are TRBV5-1 and TRBJ1-4, with TRBD1 identical over 10 bases. This CDR3 is built from 17 residues. V dropped 2 bases and J dropped 0; count of bases not matched to a gene: 4. The germline V gene has CDR1 SGHRS and CDR2 YFSETQ. The CDR3 DNA sequence: TGCGCCAGCAGCTTTGGGACAGGGGATGCAACTAATGAAAAACTGTTTTTT. Amino acid sequence: CASSFGTGDATNEKLFF.

The rearrangement links TRBV19 to TRBJ1-5; the match to TRBD1 covers 9 bases. Germline values: CDR1 LNHDA, CDR2 SQIVND (reference sequence). The trim removed 10 bases at V and 2 bases at J, leaving 9 bases unmatched. The CDR3 length is 15 residues. The CDR3: CATRRDRDGNQPQHF. CDR3 nucleotide sequence: TGTGCCACCCGACGGGACAGGGACGGCAATCAGCCCCAGCATTTT.

This rearrangement joins TRBV4-1 to TRBJ1-5, with 7 nucleotides matching TRBD1. This CDR3 is 15 amino acids long. Germline CDR1 MGHRA, CDR2 YSYEKL. V gave up 1 base and J gave up 6 bases; unmatched junction bases: 6. CDR3 nucleotides: TGCGCCAGCAGCCAAGTCAGGGGGGTCGTTCAGCCCCAGCATTTT. Residues: CASSQVRGVVQPQHF.

This clone turned up a few times. The J gene is TRBJ2-3, the V gene TRBV30, with 8 bases that match TRBD2. The ends lost 3 bases at V and 0 bases at J; junction bases unmatched: 2. This CDR3 is built from 14 residues. Germline-derived CDR1 and CDR2 are GTSNPN and SVGIG (reference sequence). As DNA, the CDR3 is TGTGCCTGGAGCGGACTAGCCAGCACAGATACGCAGTATTTT. It translates to CAWSGLASTDTQYF.

The V and J genes are TRBV30 and TRBJ2-7; 10 bases are a match to TRBD2. Germline V lookup: CDR1 GTSNPN, CDR2 SVGIG (reference sequence). J gave up 6 bases and V 5 bases, and 7 bases lay outside the gene matches. CDR3 length: 13 amino acids. The CDR3 spells CAWAAGGPTEQYF. CDR3 DNA: TGTGCCTGGGCAGCGGGAGGGCCGACCGAGCAGTACTTC.

This chain links TRBV5-1 with TRBJ2-7; TRBD1 matches 7 bases. Germline V lookup: CDR1 SGHRS, CDR2 YFSETQ. V shed 4 bases, J shed 2 bases, and the junction held 6 bases outside the gene matches. The CDR3 runs to 14 residues. The CDR3 DNA reads TGCGCCAGCAGCCGGACAGGCGAAGCCTACGAGCAGTACTTC. It codes for CASSRTGEAYEQYF.

This clone was seen a handful of times. This chain joins TRBV6-6 and TRBJ2-1; D gene uncertain. Germline V gene lookup returns CDR1 MNHNY and CDR2 SVGAGI (reference sequence). Trimming removed 2 bases from V and 3 bases from J, with 11 bases in between. CDR3 length: 15 amino acids. CDR3 protein: CASSYGVAFYNEQFF. In DNA, the CDR3 is TGTGCCAGCAGTTACGGAGTAGCCTTCTACAATGAGCAGTTCTTC.

The chain couples TRBV28 to TRBJ2-3; TRBD2 matches 12 bases. The ends lost 5 bases at V and 6 bases at J; junction bases unmatched: 9. This CDR3 region has 16 residues. Germline CDR1 is MDHEN and CDR2 is SYDVKM. The CDR3 bases are TGTGCCAGCAGTAATCTAGCGGGAGGGCCAGGGGATACGCAGTATTTT. Its translation is CASSNLAGGPGDTQYF.

This CDR3 reads CASSQGALGEAFF. As DNA, the CDR3 is TGTGCCAGTTCCCAGGGGGCGCTTGGTGAAGCTTTCTTT. The chain uses TRBV2 and TRBJ1-1; 8 bases are shared with TRBD1. The CDR3 runs 13 residues. Germline V gene sequence: CDR1 SNHLY, CDR2 FYNNEI. Losses at the gene ends were 9 bases for V and 7 bases for J; bases not matched to a gene: 10.

V is TRBV5-1 and J is TRBJ1-4, with a tentative D call TRBD1 (5 bases). Germline lookup yields CDR1 SGHRS and CDR2 YFSETQ. The germline V and J ends were trimmed by 1 base and 5 bases, with 9 bases remaining between them. The CDR3 covers 14 residues. The CDR3 bases are TGCGCCAGCAGCTTGCCAGGGCCAAATGAAAAACTGTTTTTT. Its translation is CASSLPGPNEKLFF.

The chain joins TRBV11-2 to TRBJ2-7, with D maybe TRBD2 (6 bases). The CDR3 covers 15 residues. Trimming shortened V by 0 bases and J by 3 bases, and 12 bases separated the two germline ends. Germline CDR1 reads SGHAT; CDR2 reads FQNNGV. The DNA for the CDR3 is TGTGCCAGCAGCTTAGATGTCGTAGCGGTCTACGAGCAGTACTTC. Amino acid sequence: CASSLDVVAVYEQYF. Full variable domain (remainder filled in from reference TRBV11-2 and TRBJ2-7): EAGVAQSPRYKIIEKRQSVAFWCNPISGHATLYWYQQILGQGPKLLIQFQNNGVVDDSQLPKDRFSAERLKGVDSTLKIQPAKLEDSAVYLCASSLDVVAVYEQYFGPGTRLTVT.

This chain connects TRBV15 to TRBJ2-7; D may be TRBD2 (7 bases). Per germline, CDR1 LNHNV and CDR2 YYDKDF (reference sequence). The CDR3 covers 17 residues. V was cut by 3 bases and J by 3 bases, with 21 bases left in between. CDR3 in amino acids: CATSSDDGGGQSYEQYF. The CDR3 DNA sequence: TGTGCCACCAGCAGTGACGATGGGGGGGGGCAGAGCTACGAGCAGTACTTC.

The chain employs TRBV29-1 and TRBJ2-2; weak D call: TRBD1 (6 bases). The CDR3 sequence is 17 residues long. V shed 7 bases and J shed 2 bases, with 23 bases lying between them. Germline CDR1 SQVTM, CDR2 ANQGSEA. The CDR3 reads CSAAFRGIPQNTGELFF. In DNA form, the CDR3 reads TGCAGCGCTGCCTTTAGGGGGATTCCCCAAAACACCGGGGAGCTGTTTTTT.

V usage is TRBV5-4 and J usage is TRBJ1-1; D may be TRBD1 (5 bases). In germline, CDR1 is SGHNT, CDR2 YYREEE (reference sequence). The ends were cut back, 7 bases at V and 5 bases at J, with 18 bases in the middle. The CDR3 loop spans 14 amino acids. CDR3 nucleotides: TGTGCCAGCTCCTTGGAGGGGATGGGAACTGAAGCTTTCTTT. This sequence encodes CASSLEGMGTEAFF.

This clone was counted once. The genes are TRBV7-8 and TRBJ2-7; a possible D gene is TRBD1 (6 bases). CDR1 SGHVS and CDR2 FQNEAQ come from the germline V gene. V gave up 5 bases and J gave up 6 bases, with 23 bases separating them. The CDR3 runs 16 residues. CDR3 DNA: TGTGCCAGCAGCCCGCATAGGGGGAGCATGGACTCCGAGCAGTACTTC. This codes for CASSPHRGSMDSEQYF.

The chain combines TRBV9 with TRBJ2-2, with D perhaps matching TRBD1 (6 bases). The CDR3 length is 16 residues. CDR1 and CDR2 (germline): SGDLS, YYNGEE. The ends were cut back, 4 bases at V and 1 base at J, with 14 bases in the middle. Written as DNA, the CDR3 is TGTGCCAGCAGCCCAACGCAGACAGGGAACACCGGGGAGCTGTTTTTT. Its protein is CASSPTQTGNTGELFF.

In regard to this clone: In the same sample, other DNA sequences code for this CDR3. The J gene is TRBJ2-1, the V gene TRBV28; TRBD2 might be the D (6 bases). The germline V gene encodes CDR1 MDHEN and CDR2 SYDVKM. The CDR3 is made up of 14 amino acids. Trimming pared 3 bases from V and 3 bases from J, leaving 9 bases between. CDR3: CASSFAGSYNEQFF. DNA for the CDR3: TGTGCCAGCAGTTTTGCGGGGAGCTACAATGAGCAGTTCTTC.

The chain carries TRBV7-6 and TRBJ1-2; D is unresolved. The CDR3 has 14 amino acids. Germline CDR1 is SGHVS and CDR2 is FNYEAQ. V gave up 5 bases and J gave up 1 base, with 11 bases separating them. The CDR3 sequence: CASSPLGINYGYTF. In DNA form, the CDR3 reads TGTGCCAGCAGCCCCCTCGGTATTAACTATGGCTACACCTTC.

This clone came up a few times. This rearrangement joins TRBV19 to TRBJ2-3; 10 nucleotides agree with TRBD2. Trimming removed 6 bases from V and 1 base from J; junction bases left unmatched: 1. The CDR3 totals 14 residues. Germline assignment: CDR1 LNHDA and CDR2 SQIVND (reference sequence). Here the CDR3 reads CASRTSGGTDTQYF. DNA of the CDR3: TGTGCCAGTAGAACTAGCGGGGGCACAGATACGCAGTATTTT.

The genes are TRBV7-4 and TRBJ1-5; 10 bases fit TRBD1. CDR3 length: 19 residues. With V trimmed by 4 bases and J by 6 bases, 18 bases remained unmatched. CDR1 is SGHVT and CDR2 is SQSDAQ in the germline V gene. This CDR3 is CASSSSPGQGRHASQPQHF. DNA for the CDR3: TGTGCCAGCAGCTCCTCCCCGGGACAGGGGAGGCACGCCAGTCAGCCCCAGCATTTT.

The genes are TRBV28 and TRBJ1-2; 8 positions agree with TRBD1. CDR3 length: 12 residues. The germline V gene has CDR1 MDHEN and CDR2 SYDVKM. V shed 8 bases and J 8 bases; nucleotides not matched to a gene: 7. CDR3 sequence: CASEQGASGYTF. The CDR3 nucleotides read TGTGCCAGCGAGCAGGGGGCGAGCGGCTACACCTTC.

This rearrangement joins TRBV28 to TRBJ2-3; 10 bases agree with TRBD2. There are 16 residues in the CDR3. With 6 bases clipped from V and 4 bases from J, the junction kept 10 bases outside the gene matches. In germline, CDR1 is MDHEN, CDR2 SYDVKM. CDR3 in amino acids: CASRLRLAGPPDTQYF. The CDR3 region has the DNA TGTGCCAGCAGACTTCGACTAGCGGGCCCCCCAGATACGCAGTATTTT.